This T cell receptor beta chain is from a study of beta chain features in type 1 diabetes. The investigators reverse transcribed all of the isolated RNA, so they sequenced expressed TCRB transcripts. The table came from immunoSEQ multiplex PCR; TCRdb's copy has only in-frame clones and leaves some out. The table includes some 900,000 clones, roughly 16% detected once. Comments on this clone: Other DNA sequences of this sample code for an identical CDR3.

The sequence was obtained from a woman aged 18-35 years in good health. Sequencing was performed on naive CD4+ T cells from blood.

The CDR3 loop reads CSAAGNEQFF. CDR3 nucleotides: TGCAGTGCCGCGGGTAATGAGCAGTTCTTC. The gene calls are TRBV20-1 and TRBJ2-1; D is perhaps TRBD2 (5 bases). The CDR3 covers 10 residues. Trimming pared 6 bases from V and 7 bases from J, leaving 7 bases between. Germline CDR1 is DFQATT and CDR2 is SNEGSKA (reference sequence).